These 29 T cell receptor beta chains were all obtained from the same sample, sequenced in a study of blood T cell repertoires in COVID-19. Clones were sequenced by immunoSEQ multiplex PCR, and TCRdb holds only the in-frame ones, with some missing. The sample has around 100,000 clones, over 65% seen once. The sequenced sample consisted of peripheral blood. The receptors were gathered from a human donor in a cohort sampled during active COVID-19.

The chain carries TRBV11-2 and TRBJ2-3, with 7 bases identical to TRBD1. Looked up from germline, CDR1 is SGHAT and CDR2 is FQNNGV. The CDR3 length is 15 residues. Germline trimming cut 5 bases from V and 3 bases from J; bases unmatched to any gene: 8. The CDR3 coding sequence is TGTGCCAGCAGCATTCCCGGGACAGAGACAGATACGCAGTATTTT. Residues: CASSIPGTETDTQYF.

This clone has just a few counts. In DNA form, the CDR3 reads TGCGCCAGCAGCCACCCTTTTGGGGCGGACTCTGGGGCCAACGTCCTGACTTTC. Translated: CASSHPFGADSGANVLTF. The gene calls are TRBV4-1 and TRBJ2-6; TRBD1 is a possible D gene (5 bases). CDR1 is MGHRA, CDR2 YSYEKL, per germline. V was cut by 3 bases and J by 0 bases, with 15 bases left in between. The CDR3 has 18 amino acids.

The chain recombines TRBV14 with TRBJ1-5; D is uncertain. Trimming stripped 7 bases from V and 4 bases from J, with 20 bases between. This CDR3 contains 16 residues. The germline gives CDR1 SGHDN, CDR2 FVKESK. The CDR3 DNA sequence: TGTGCCAGCACCCCATCTGGACGGGGTCATAATCAGCCCCAGCATTTT. Its translation is CASTPSGRGHNQPQHF.

This sequence joins TRBV29-1 and TRBJ1-2; 11 bases fit TRBD1. The CDR3 spans 17 residues. V lost 6 bases and J lost 0; bases outside the gene matches: 12. Germline CDR1 is SQVTM and CDR2 is ANQGSEA. The CDR3 nucleotides read TGCAGCGTCGACAGTATCGGGACAGGGGGAACTAACTATGGCTACACCTTC. It codes for CSVDSIGTGGTNYGYTF.

The V call is TRBV6-2 or TRBV6-3, the J call TRBJ1-5; 7 bases are shared with TRBD1. The germline gives CDR1 MNHEY, CDR2 SVGEGT. Unmatched junction bases numbered 1, after V lost 1 base and J lost 4 bases. The CDR3 is 14 residues long. The CDR3 reads CASSYYRGNQPQHF. CDR3 sequence (DNA): TGTGCCAGCAGTTACTACAGGGGTAATCAGCCCCAGCATTTT.

This clone appeared a single time. This chain connects TRBV12-5 to TRBJ1-1; possible D gene TRBD1, 5 bases. The CDR3 has 17 residues. Germline V gene sequence: CDR1 LGHNT, CDR2 FRNRAP. Trimming removed 1 base from V and 4 bases from J, with 19 bases in between. This CDR3 is CASGLDPGGGSSTEAFF. Written as DNA, the CDR3 is TGTGCTAGTGGTTTGGATCCCGGGGGTGGGTCAAGCACTGAAGCTTTCTTT.

CDR3 DNA: TGTGCCAGCAGCCCACAGGGCAACTATGGCTACACCTTC. It yields the protein CASSPQGNYGYTF. The V gene is TRBV7-6, the J gene TRBJ1-2, with a weak D call TRBD1 (6 bases). The V end lost 5 bases, the J end lost 2 bases, and 9 bases lay between the germline ends. The CDR3 contains 13 residues. The germline V gene has CDR1 SGHVS and CDR2 FNYEAQ.

The V call is TRBV30, the J call TRBJ2-7; 11 positions agree with TRBD1. Per the germline V gene, CDR1 is GTSNPN and CDR2 is SVGIG (reference sequence). The CDR3 runs 14 residues. With V trimmed by 3 bases and J by 5 bases, 6 bases remained unmatched. The CDR3 DNA sequence: TGTGCCTGGAGCGCCGGGACAGGGGGGAACGAGCAGTACTTC. Amino acid sequence: CAWSAGTGGNEQYF.

The chain uses TRBV19 and TRBJ2-7, with 10 bases aligning to TRBD1. CDR3 length: 17 residues. The germline CDR1 and CDR2 sequences are LNHDA and SQIVND (reference sequence). Trimming at V came to 5 bases and at J to 3 bases, leaving 13 bases not matched to a gene. The DNA of the CDR3 is TGTGCCAGTAGTTACAGTTGGAGAGGACAGGGGGGCTACGAGCAGTACTTC. Protein: CASSYSWRGQGGYEQYF.

The chain joins TRBV20-1 to TRBJ1-1; D remains ambiguous. Trimming shortened V by 6 bases and J by 6 bases, and 11 bases separated the two germline ends. CDR3 length: 11 residues. Germline V CDR1 and CDR2: DFQATT, SNEGSKA (reference sequence). CDR3 DNA: TGCAGTGCCGGGATAAGCGCTGAAGCTTTCTTT. Amino acids: CSAGISAEAFF.

V is TRBV7-2 and J is TRBJ2-5; 13 bases are a match to TRBD2. The CDR3 extends over 15 amino acids. Germline CDR1 is SGHTA and CDR2 is FQGNSA. Unmatched junction bases numbered 7, after V lost 3 bases and J lost 9 bases. The CDR3 coding sequence is TGTGCCAGCAGCTTCGGGACTAGCGGGGTTGCGGCCCAGTACTTC. Encoded protein: CASSFGTSGVAAQYF.

The chain recombines TRBV19 with TRBJ2-2; TRBD1 matches at 7 bases. CDR1 and CDR2 (germline): LNHDA, SQIVND (reference sequence). The CDR3 loop spans 15 amino acids. J gave up 3 bases and V 4 bases, and 5 bases lay outside the gene matches. For the CDR3, the DNA is TGTGCCAGTAGTAACCGGGGACAGTACACCGGGGAGCTGTTTTTT. It codes for CASSNRGQYTGELFF.

The table lists this clone with a count of one. The chain employs TRBV10-3 and TRBJ1-4, with D possibly TRBD1 on 6 matching bases. Germline CDR1 reads ENHRY; CDR2 reads SYGVKD. The CDR3 length is 15 residues. The germline V and J ends were trimmed by 0 bases and 3 bases, with 8 bases remaining between them. DNA for the CDR3: TGTGCCATCAGTGAGTCAACAGGGTCTAATGAAAAACTGTTTTTT. Translating gives CAISESTGSNEKLFF.

This chain uses TRBV6-6 with TRBJ1-2; the match to TRBD1 covers 8 bases. The CDR3 extends over 15 amino acids. Germline V CDR1 and CDR2: MNHNY, SVGAGI (reference sequence). Losses at the gene ends were 8 bases for V and 2 bases for J; bases not matched to a gene: 10. For the CDR3, the DNA is TGTGCCAGCCGTGACAGGGGCTTGGCGAACTATGGCTACACCTTC. Encoded protein: CASRDRGLANYGYTF.

This chain joins TRBV2 and TRBJ1-2; TRBD1 matches at 7 bases. Germline V gene sequence: CDR1 SNHLY, CDR2 FYNNEI. The CDR3 covers 13 residues. Trimming at V came to 5 bases and at J to 7 bases, leaving 7 bases not matched to a gene. The CDR3 here is CASSSDRVGGYTF. CDR3 DNA: TGTGCCAGCAGTTCCGACAGGGTGGGTGGCTACACCTTC.

The sample holds a few counts of this clone. The genes are TRBV6-5 and TRBJ2-3, with 8 bases fitting TRBD2. This CDR3 is 15 amino acids long. Germline trimming cut 8 bases from V and 2 bases from J; bases unmatched to any gene: 9. CDR1 and CDR2 from the germline V gene are MNHEY and SVGAGI. The CDR3 spells CASGGTSGYTDTQYF. The CDR3 nucleotides are TGTGCCAGCGGCGGAACTAGCGGCTACACAGATACGCAGTATTTT.

The chain uses TRBV6-5 and TRBJ1-1, with D perhaps matching TRBD1 (5 bases). The V gene's germline CDR1 is MNHEY and CDR2 SVGAGI. The CDR3 is made up of 15 amino acids. Trimming stripped 6 bases from V and 5 bases from J, with 19 bases between. The CDR3 sequence is CASSSGGSGKTEAFF. The CDR3 DNA follows: TGTGCCAGCAGCTCCGGGGGGTCCGGTAAAACTGAAGCTTTCTTT.

The rearrangement joins TRBV7-2 to TRBJ1-3, with 10 bases aligning to TRBD1. Germline V gene sequence: CDR1 SGHTA, CDR2 FQGNSA. The CDR3 has 15 residues. Trimming cost V 5 bases and J 4 bases; bases outside gene matches: 5. The CDR3 bases are TGTGCCAGCAGCCCAGACAGGGGGCGCGGAAACACCATATATTTT. Encoded protein: CASSPDRGRGNTIYF.

The sample holds a few counts of this clone. The rearrangement uses TRBV3-1 (or the pseudogene TRBV3-2) and TRBJ1-1, with a weak D call TRBD1 (6 bases). V was pared by 4 bases and J by 10 bases, with 16 bases between. This CDR3 region has 13 residues. Germline loops: CDR1 LGHDT, CDR2 YNNKEL (reference sequence). The chain's CDR3 is CASSPYPGGRAFF. The CDR3 nucleotides read TGTGCCAGCAGCCCGTACCCGGGGGGGCGAGCTTTCTTT.

The rearrangement links TRBV19 to TRBJ1-1, with D maybe TRBD1 (5 bases). Per the germline V gene, CDR1 is LNHDA and CDR2 is SQIVND (reference sequence). The V end lost 10 bases, the J end lost 4 bases, and 19 bases lay between the germline ends. This CDR3 has 14 residues. The CDR3 nucleotides read TGTGCCACAACGTATGATCCAGGGTCCACTGAAGCTTTCTTT. Residues: CATTYDPGSTEAFF.

This clone is a singleton in its sample. The rearrangement uses TRBV9 and TRBJ1-2; weak D call: TRBD1 (6 bases). Trimming stripped 4 bases from V and 4 bases from J, with 17 bases between. This CDR3 contains 15 residues. Germline values: CDR1 SGDLS, CDR2 YYNGEE. The CDR3, as DNA: TGTGCCAGCAGCCTCGACCCGACAGGCAGCTATGGCTACACCTTC. Residues: CASSLDPTGSYGYTF.

This clone is deemed medium-sized. Other DNA sequences within the sample encode an identical CDR3. This sequence joins TRBV4-1 and TRBJ1-5; no clear D gene. Trimming took off 0 bases at V and 4 bases at J, with 13 bases between the two ends. Per germline, CDR1 MGHRA and CDR2 YSYEKL. The CDR3 extends over 16 amino acids. CDR3 loop: CASSQDQRPGNQPQHF. The CDR3 coding sequence is TGCGCCAGCAGCCAAGATCAAAGACCCGGGAATCAGCCCCAGCATTTT.

This clone was seen a handful of times. CDR3 amino acids: CASSRTGSNGELFF. The CDR3 DNA is TGCGCCAGCAGCCGCACAGGGTCGAACGGGGAGCTGTTTTTT. The gene calls are TRBV5-1 and TRBJ2-2; TRBD1 might be the D (6 bases). With 4 bases removed from V and 7 bases from J, the gap between germline ends came to 14 bases. The germline V gene encodes CDR1 SGHRS and CDR2 YFSETQ. The CDR3 contains 14 residues.

The sample holds one count of this clone. This rearrangement joins TRBV6-5 to TRBJ1-4; 7 positions match TRBD1. Germline V CDR1 and CDR2: MNHEY, SVGAGI. This CDR3 has 15 amino acids. V was clipped by 0 bases and J by 7 bases; unmatched bases: 5. The CDR3 DNA follows: TGTGCCAGCAGTTACTCCGGGACAGCGAGTGAAAAACTGTTTTTT. This codes for CASSYSGTASEKLFF.

The CDR3 sequence is CASSQTGSDTQYF. CDR3 nucleotide sequence: TGTGCCAGCAGCCAAACCGGGTCCGATACGCAGTATTTT. V and J are TRBV3-1 (or the pseudogene TRBV3-2) and TRBJ2-3; D ambiguous. There are 13 residues in the CDR3. V gave up 2 bases and J gave up 6 bases, with 9 bases separating them. Germline V gene lookup returns CDR1 LGHDT and CDR2 YNNKEL (reference sequence).

The chain couples TRBV7-9 to TRBJ2-7; the D gene is possibly TRBD1 (5 bases). Germline values: CDR1 SEHNR, CDR2 FQNEAQ (reference sequence). CDR3 length: 15 residues. V lost 6 bases to trimming and J lost 1 base, with 16 bases between them. CDR3 residues: CASSLTGSPSYEQYF. The CDR3, as DNA: TGTGCCAGCAGTTTAACAGGATCCCCATCCTACGAGCAGTACTTC.

The chain combines TRBV12-3 or TRBV12-4 with TRBJ1-1, with unresolved D. The V gene lost 6 bases and the J gene lost 2 bases, with 4 bases spanning the gap. The CDR3 extends over 11 amino acids. The CDR3 is CASSTNTEAFF. The CDR3 nucleotides read TGTGCCAGCAGCACTAACACTGAAGCTTTCTTT.

This clone was counted only a few times. The rearrangement joins TRBV7-8 to TRBJ2-7; perhaps TRBD1 as D (6 bases). The V end lost 5 bases, the J end lost 7 bases, and 24 bases lay between the germline ends. Germline lookup yields CDR1 SGHVS and CDR2 FQNEAQ. CDR3 length: 16 amino acids. CDR3 in amino acids: CASSHTGTMGFTEQYF. As DNA, the CDR3 is TGTGCCAGCAGCCACACAGGGACAATGGGGTTTACGGAGCAGTACTTC.

This chain links TRBV10-3 with TRBJ1-1; D gene uncertain. The CDR3 is 12 amino acids. Trimming cost V 4 bases and J 11 bases, with 14 bases left between them. Germline CDR1 ENHRY, CDR2 SYGVKD. The CDR3 sequence: CAISGSGVSAFF. The DNA for the CDR3 is TGTGCCATCAGTGGGTCTGGAGTGAGTGCTTTCTTT.